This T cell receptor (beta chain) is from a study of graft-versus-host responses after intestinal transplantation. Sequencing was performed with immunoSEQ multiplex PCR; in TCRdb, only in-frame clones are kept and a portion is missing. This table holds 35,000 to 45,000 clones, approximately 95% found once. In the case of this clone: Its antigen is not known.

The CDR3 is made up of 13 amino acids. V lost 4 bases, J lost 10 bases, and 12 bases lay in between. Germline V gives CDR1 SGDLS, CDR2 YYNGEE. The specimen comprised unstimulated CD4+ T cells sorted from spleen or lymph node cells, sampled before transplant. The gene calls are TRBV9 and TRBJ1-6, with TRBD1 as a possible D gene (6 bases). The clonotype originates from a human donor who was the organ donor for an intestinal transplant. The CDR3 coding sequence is TGTGCCAGCAGCCTTGCGACAGGATCACCCCTCCACTTT. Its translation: CASSLATGSPLHF.